A selection of T cell receptor beta chains follows, all from one sample in a study of monozygotic twins with inflammatory bowel disease. Each CDR3 protein gets one entry in TCRdb, which reprocessed the 5' RACE reads and gives no DNA. In total, the table holds 85,000 to 110,000 distinct CDR3 sequences. The sample was blood. The origin of the receptors is a human donor with ulcerative colitis or Crohn's disease, or a healthy co-twin of an affected twin (not recorded which). CDR3s include the opening cysteine and the closing phenylalanine or tryptophan.

>TRBV27|TRBJ2-1
CASTLGPEQFF
>TRBV5-4|TRBJ2-3
CASSPTLSTDTQYF
>TRBV4-2|TRBJ1-4
CASSQVGRATNEKLFF
>TRBV15|TRBJ1-1
CATSRDRAGTEAFF
>TRBV11-2|TRBJ2-1
CASSGLAGIYEQFF
>TRBV29-1|TRBJ2-7
CSVKSLAYEQYF
>TRBV5-1|TRBJ2-7
CASSPTGGPTYEQYF
>TRBV6-1|TRBJ2-6
CANTPTAGKPGANVLTF
>TRBV20-1|TRBJ2-7
CSARDRKEGVGEQYF
>TRBV5-1|TRBJ2-1
CASRQGQGTDEQFF
>TRBV5-1|TRBJ2-1
CASSSMREQFF
>TRBV19|TRBJ2-1
CASPPGLCLAGDEQFF
>TRBV7-2|TRBJ1-1
CASTTRGSAEAFF
>TRBV5-6|TRBJ2-7
CASSLADRGYEQYF
>TRBV5-1|TRBJ2-7
CASSPGTVVSYEQYF
>TRBV30|TRBJ2-7
CAWTMDSYEQYF
>TRBV28|TRBJ1-5
CASRSRESLGNQPQHF
>TRBV20-1|TRBJ2-5
CSASTGTGGETQYF
>TRBV9|TRBJ2-1
CASTLGGVGRNEQFF
>TRBV20-1|TRBJ2-1
CSARFQDSPSQYNEQFF
>TRBV3-1|TRBJ2-3
CASSQPGLSTDTQYF
>TRBV7-9|TRBJ2-2
CASSFLWGKTGELFF
>TRBV5-5|TRBJ2-5
CASSLLAGGPEYF
>TRBV24-1|TRBJ2-1
CATSDWQGAREFF
>TRBV28|TRBJ1-6
CASSRTASNNIHSPLHF
>TRBV6-5|TRBJ2-2
CASSYSIGTGDTGELFF
>TRBV19|TRBJ2-7
CASSEKRTQQYF
>TRBV15|TRBJ2-3
CATSRASGTDTQYF
>TRBV30|TRBJ2-6
CAWVKDSLGANVLTF
>TRBV20-1|TRBJ1-5
CSARREPPNQPQHF
>TRBV3-1|TRBJ2-4
CASSQEWDRPKNIQYF
>TRBV7-8|TRBJ2-2
CASSLLGRQENTGELFF
>TRBV20-1|TRBJ2-5
CSAGTRQETQYF
>TRBV29-1|TRBJ1-6
CSVLDSSYNSPLHF
>TRBV29-1|TRBJ2-4
CSVEGSQNIQYF
>TRBV7-2|TRBJ1-2
CASSPGANYGYTF
>TRBV20-1|TRBJ2-1
CRARSGTSGTSPYNEQFF
>TRBV12-3/TRBV12-4|TRBJ2-1
CASGEGQLGQFF
>TRBV29-1|TRBJ2-2
CSVGRGTGELFF
>TRBV6-6|TRBJ2-3
CASGLAGARDTQYF
>TRBV5-1|TRBJ2-5
CASSFSGGAETQYF
>TRBV30|TRBJ2-1
CAWDTGLASEQFF
>TRBV7-2|TRBJ2-3
CASRGIGTDTQYF
>TRBV5-1|TRBJ2-3
CASSLSALQGADTQYF
>TRBV20-1|TRBJ2-5
CSAKGTSGVLGETQYF
>TRBV5-1|TRBJ1-5
CASSLGGVSNQPQHF
>TRBV12-3/TRBV12-4|TRBJ2-5
CASSLGGSYVETQYF
>TRBV4-1|TRBJ2-5
CASSQFFTRTETQYF
>TRBV7-2|TRBJ2-1
CASSPRDRGNNEQFF